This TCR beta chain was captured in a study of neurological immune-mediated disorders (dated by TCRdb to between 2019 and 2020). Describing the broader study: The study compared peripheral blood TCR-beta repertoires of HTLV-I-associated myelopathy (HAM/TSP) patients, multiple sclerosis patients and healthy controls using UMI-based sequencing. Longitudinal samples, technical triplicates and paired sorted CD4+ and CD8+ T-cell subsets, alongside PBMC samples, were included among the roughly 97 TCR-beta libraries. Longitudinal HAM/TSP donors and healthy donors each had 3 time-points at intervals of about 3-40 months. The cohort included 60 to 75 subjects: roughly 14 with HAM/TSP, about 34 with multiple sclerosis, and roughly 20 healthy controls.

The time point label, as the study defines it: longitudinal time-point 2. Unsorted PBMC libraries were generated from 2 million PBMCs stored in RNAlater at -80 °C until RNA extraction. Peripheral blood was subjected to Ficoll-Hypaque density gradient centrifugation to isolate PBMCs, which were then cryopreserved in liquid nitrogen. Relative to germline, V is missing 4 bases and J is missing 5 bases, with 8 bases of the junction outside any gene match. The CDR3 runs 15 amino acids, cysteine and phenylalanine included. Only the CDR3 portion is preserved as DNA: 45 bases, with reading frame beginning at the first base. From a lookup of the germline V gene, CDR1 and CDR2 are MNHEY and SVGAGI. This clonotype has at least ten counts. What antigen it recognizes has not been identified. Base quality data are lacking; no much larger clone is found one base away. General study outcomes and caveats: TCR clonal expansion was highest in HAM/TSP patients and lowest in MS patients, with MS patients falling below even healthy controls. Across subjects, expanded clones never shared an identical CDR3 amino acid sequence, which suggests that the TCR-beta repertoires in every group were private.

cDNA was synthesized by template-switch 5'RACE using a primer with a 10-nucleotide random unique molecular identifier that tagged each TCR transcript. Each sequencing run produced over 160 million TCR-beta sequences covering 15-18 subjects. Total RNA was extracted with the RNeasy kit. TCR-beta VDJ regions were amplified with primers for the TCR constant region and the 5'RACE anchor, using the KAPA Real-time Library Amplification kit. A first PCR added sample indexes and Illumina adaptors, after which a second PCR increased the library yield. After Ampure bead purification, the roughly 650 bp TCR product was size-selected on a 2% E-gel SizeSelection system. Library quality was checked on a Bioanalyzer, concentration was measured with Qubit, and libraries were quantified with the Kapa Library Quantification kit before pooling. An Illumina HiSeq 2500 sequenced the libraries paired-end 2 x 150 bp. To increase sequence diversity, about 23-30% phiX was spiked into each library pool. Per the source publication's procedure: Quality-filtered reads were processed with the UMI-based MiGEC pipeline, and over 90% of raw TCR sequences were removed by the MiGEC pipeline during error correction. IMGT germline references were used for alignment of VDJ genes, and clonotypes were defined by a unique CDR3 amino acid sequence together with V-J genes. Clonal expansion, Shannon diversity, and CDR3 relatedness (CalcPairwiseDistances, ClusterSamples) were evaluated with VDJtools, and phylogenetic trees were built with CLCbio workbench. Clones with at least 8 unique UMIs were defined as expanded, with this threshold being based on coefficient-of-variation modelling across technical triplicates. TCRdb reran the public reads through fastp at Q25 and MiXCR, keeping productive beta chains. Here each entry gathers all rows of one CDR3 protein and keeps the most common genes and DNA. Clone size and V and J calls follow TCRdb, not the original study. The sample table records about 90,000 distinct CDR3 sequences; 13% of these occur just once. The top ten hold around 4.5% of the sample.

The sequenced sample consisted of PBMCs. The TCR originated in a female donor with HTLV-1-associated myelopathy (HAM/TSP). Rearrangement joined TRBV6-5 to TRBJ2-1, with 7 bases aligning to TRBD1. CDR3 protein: CASSSAARGNNEQFF. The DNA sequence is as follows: TGTGCCAGCAGTTCTGCGGCCAGGGGGAACAATGAGCAGTTCTTC.